A selection of T cell receptor beta chains follows, all from one sample in a study of a mutant IDH1 vaccine in newly diagnosed glioma. Clones were sequenced by immunoSEQ multiplex PCR, and TCRdb holds only the in-frame ones, with some missing. The sample yields 30,000 to 40,000 clones, about four fifths seen once. These receptors' antigens are unknown. This specimen was PBMCs, taken from a glioma patient whose treatment included an IDH1 peptide vaccine. These receptors came from a man aged 40-49 years with glioma. The CDR3 runs from the conserved cysteine through the conserved F or W. The order of the fields is CDR3 protein, CDR3 DNA, D gene, clone size, CDR3 length, V gene, J gene. D genes are given only for firm matches. Where a row states a size, it is once, few, many or the class of an expanded clone; other rows omit it.

CDR3aa: CASSLSQGLSYEQYF
CDR3nt: TGTGCCAGTAGTTTGTCGCAGGGCCTCTCCTACGAGCAGTACTTC
d_gene: .
abundance: .
len: 15
v_gene: TRBV19
j_gene: TRBJ2-7

CDR3aa: CASSPRLAGGETQYF
CDR3nt: TGTGCCAGCTCACCGCGGCTAGCGGGAGGAGAGACCCAGTACTTC
d_gene: TRBD2
abundance: .
len: 15
v_gene: TRBV18
j_gene: TRBJ2-5

CDR3aa: CASSSSGTTYEQYF
CDR3nt: TGTGCCAGCAGTTCTAGCGGTACTACCTACGAGCAGTACTTC
d_gene: TRBD2
abundance: .
len: 14
v_gene: TRBV28
j_gene: TRBJ2-7

CDR3aa: CASSLTTESSYEQYF
CDR3nt: TGTGCCAGCAGTTTGACTACGGAGAGCTCCTACGAGCAGTACTTC
d_gene: .
abundance: .
len: 15
v_gene: TRBV6-5
j_gene: TRBJ2-7

CDR3aa: CASSSPIEWETQYF
CDR3nt: TGTGCCAGCAGCTCCCCGATAGAATGGGAGACCCAGTACTTC
d_gene: .
abundance: .
len: 14
v_gene: TRBV7-9
j_gene: TRBJ2-5

CDR3aa: CASRHPLGPNSGNTIYF
CDR3nt: TGTGCCAGCAGGCACCCTCTCGGACCGAACTCTGGAAACACCATATATTTT
d_gene: .
abundance: once
len: 17
v_gene: TRBV11-3
j_gene: TRBJ1-3

CDR3aa: CASSIGTGNQPQHF
CDR3nt: TGTGCCAGCAGCATCGGGACCGGTAATCAGCCCCAGCATTTT
d_gene: .
abundance: .
len: 14
v_gene: TRBV7-8
j_gene: TRBJ1-5

CDR3aa: CASSYSRDTFF
CDR3nt: TGTGCCAGCAGTTACTCCAGGGATACTTTCTTT
d_gene: .
abundance: .
len: 11
v_gene: TRBV6-9
j_gene: TRBJ1-1

CDR3aa: CASSQVPDGDEQYF
CDR3nt: TGCGCCAGCAGCCAAGTCCCGGATGGGGACGAGCAGTACTTC
d_gene: .
abundance: .
len: 14
v_gene: TRBV4-1
j_gene: TRBJ2-7

CDR3aa: CASSLGTGVPEAFF
CDR3nt: TGTGCCAGCAGCTTAGGGACAGGGGTCCCTGAAGCTTTCTTT
d_gene: TRBD1
abundance: .
len: 14
v_gene: TRBV7-9
j_gene: TRBJ1-1

CDR3aa: CASSPIIGTSGAYEQYF
CDR3nt: TGTGCCAGCAGCCCGATAATAGGGACTAGCGGGGCCTACGAGCAGTACTTC
d_gene: TRBD2
abundance: .
len: 17
v_gene: TRBV4-2
j_gene: TRBJ2-7

CDR3aa: CASKQGRPNTEAFF
CDR3nt: TGTGCCAGCAAGCAGGGCAGGCCGAACACTGAAGCTTTCTTT
d_gene: .
abundance: .
len: 14
v_gene: TRBV9
j_gene: TRBJ1-1

CDR3aa: CASSFLTEYNSPLHF
CDR3nt: TGTGCCAGCAGTTTCCTTACAGAGTATAATTCACCCCTCCACTTT
d_gene: .
abundance: .
len: 15
v_gene: TRBV6-5
j_gene: TRBJ1-6

CDR3aa: CASSRRGWEGNNEQFF
CDR3nt: TGTGCCAGCAGCCGAAGAGGGTGGGAGGGCAACAATGAGCAGTTCTTC
d_gene: TRBD2
abundance: .
len: 16
v_gene: TRBV14
j_gene: TRBJ2-1

CDR3aa: CASKNYGSEYGYTF
CDR3nt: TGTGCCAGCAAGAACTACGGATCGGAGTATGGCTACACCTTC
d_gene: .
abundance: once
len: 14
v_gene: TRBV19
j_gene: TRBJ1-2

CDR3aa: CASSLRTGLNYEQYF
CDR3nt: TGTGCCAGTAGTCTCCGGACAGGGTTGAACTACGAGCAGTACTTC
d_gene: TRBD1
abundance: few
len: 15
v_gene: TRBV19
j_gene: TRBJ2-7

CDR3aa: CASSRDRGGDGYTF
CDR3nt: TGTGCCAGCAGCCGCGACAGGGGAGGTGATGGCTACACCTTC
d_gene: TRBD1
abundance: .
len: 14
v_gene: TRBV5-4
j_gene: TRBJ1-2

CDR3aa: CASSGDRARVRETQYF
CDR3nt: TGTGCCAGCAGCGGGGACAGGGCCAGAGTGAGGGAGACCCAGTACTTC
d_gene: TRBD1
abundance: .
len: 16
v_gene: TRBV5-6
j_gene: TRBJ2-5

CDR3aa: CSVGGDRGNTDTQYF
CDR3nt: TGCAGCGTAGGAGGGGACAGAGGAAACACAGATACGCAGTATTTT
d_gene: .
abundance: .
len: 15
v_gene: TRBV29-1
j_gene: TRBJ2-3

CDR3aa: CASSPPEGTGANVLTF
CDR3nt: TGTGCCAGCAGCCCGCCGGAGGGGACCGGGGCCAACGTCCTGACTTTC
d_gene: .
abundance: .
len: 16
v_gene: TRBV7-9
j_gene: TRBJ2-6

CDR3aa: CASRNPLWNEQFF
CDR3nt: TGTGCCAGTAGAAACCCCCTGTGGAATGAGCAGTTCTTC
d_gene: .
abundance: .
len: 13
v_gene: TRBV19
j_gene: TRBJ2-1

CDR3aa: CASSLGPASSGNTIYF
CDR3nt: TGTGCCAGCAGCTTGGGGCCAGCTTCATCTGGAAACACCATATATTTT
d_gene: .
abundance: .
len: 16
v_gene: TRBV5-5
j_gene: TRBJ1-3

CDR3aa: CASRTGNGNSPLHF
CDR3nt: TGTGCCAGCCGGACAGGGAATGGCAATTCACCCCTCCACTTT
d_gene: TRBD1
abundance: .
len: 14
v_gene: TRBV6-5
j_gene: TRBJ1-6

CDR3aa: CASSPQRHGGFF
CDR3nt: TGTGCCAGCAGCCCCCAAAGACACGGAGGGTTCTTC
d_gene: .
abundance: .
len: 12
v_gene: TRBV11-2
j_gene: TRBJ2-1

CDR3aa: CASSLDLSSPGELFF
CDR3nt: TGCGCCAGCAGCTTGGATCTTAGCTCCCCCGGGGAGCTGTTTTTT
d_gene: .
abundance: .
len: 15
v_gene: TRBV5-1
j_gene: TRBJ2-2

CDR3aa: CASSEGTGWGYEQYF
CDR3nt: TGTGCTAGCAGCGAAGGAACAGGGTGGGGCTACGAGCAGTACTTC
d_gene: .
abundance: .
len: 15
v_gene: TRBV7-7
j_gene: TRBJ2-7

CDR3aa: CASSLSSGRLGQYF
CDR3nt: TGTGCCAGCAGCTTGTCCAGCGGGAGGTTGGGCCAGTACTTC
d_gene: TRBD2
abundance: .
len: 14
v_gene: TRBV5-6
j_gene: TRBJ2-5

CDR3aa: CASSGTYNLNEQFF
CDR3nt: TGCGCCAGCAGCGGGACTTACAACCTCAATGAGCAGTTCTTC
d_gene: .
abundance: .
len: 14
v_gene: TRBV5-1
j_gene: TRBJ2-1

CDR3aa: CASSKLAGVTDTQYF
CDR3nt: TGCGCCAGCAGTAAACTAGCGGGGGTGACAGATACGCAGTATTTT
d_gene: TRBD2
abundance: .
len: 15
v_gene: TRBV10-1
j_gene: TRBJ2-3

CDR3aa: CAVSGGLQQPQHF
CDR3nt: TGTGCCGTCTCGGGGGGGTTGCAGCAGCCCCAGCATTTT
d_gene: .
abundance: .
len: 13
v_gene: TRBV19
j_gene: TRBJ1-5

CDR3aa: CASSADRDNEQFF
CDR3nt: TGCGCCAGCAGCGCTGACAGAGACAATGAGCAGTTCTTC
d_gene: .
abundance: .
len: 13
v_gene: TRBV5-1
j_gene: TRBJ2-1

CDR3aa: CASSYRLAGGSGNEQFF
CDR3nt: TGTGCCAGCAGTTACCGTCTAGCGGGGGGATCGGGCAATGAGCAGTTCTTC
d_gene: TRBD2
abundance: few
len: 17
v_gene: TRBV6-7
j_gene: TRBJ2-1

CDR3aa: CASRPPISLRGSTDTQYF
CDR3nt: TGTGCCAGCAGACCTCCAATAAGCCTACGGGGAAGCACAGATACGCAGTATTTT
d_gene: .
abundance: .
len: 18
v_gene: TRBV7-3
j_gene: TRBJ2-3

CDR3aa: CASSRLQGGQPQHF
CDR3nt: TGTGCCAGCAGTCGACTACAGGGGGGCCAGCCCCAGCATTTT
d_gene: TRBD1
abundance: once
len: 14
v_gene: TRBV7-2
j_gene: TRBJ1-5

CDR3aa: CASSVAPGQGANEQYF
CDR3nt: TGTGCCAGCAGCGTAGCGCCGGGACAGGGGGCGAACGAGCAGTACTTC
d_gene: TRBD1
abundance: .
len: 16
v_gene: TRBV9
j_gene: TRBJ2-7

CDR3aa: CASRETLNTEAFF
CDR3nt: TGTGCCAGCAGGGAGACATTGAACACTGAAGCTTTCTTT
d_gene: .
abundance: .
len: 13
v_gene: TRBV6-4
j_gene: TRBJ1-1

CDR3aa: CASSIQVEAFF
CDR3nt: TGTGCCAGCAGCATACAGGTCGAAGCTTTCTTT
d_gene: .
abundance: .
len: 11
v_gene: TRBV11-2
j_gene: TRBJ1-1

CDR3aa: CASSLDLFTDTQYF
CDR3nt: TGCGCCAGCAGCTTGGACTTATTTACAGATACGCAGTATTTT
d_gene: .
abundance: .
len: 14
v_gene: TRBV5-1
j_gene: TRBJ2-3

CDR3aa: CASKSGTSGFNTDTQYF
CDR3nt: TGTGCCAGTAAATCCGGGACTAGCGGGTTTAACACAGATACGCAGTATTTT
d_gene: TRBD2
abundance: once
len: 17
v_gene: TRBV19
j_gene: TRBJ2-3

CDR3aa: CASSYSDRAAGNTIYF
CDR3nt: TGTGCCAGCAGTTATTCGGACAGGGCTGCTGGAAACACCATATATTTT
d_gene: TRBD1
abundance: .
len: 16
v_gene: TRBV6-5
j_gene: TRBJ1-3

CDR3aa: CASLVRSTDTQYF
CDR3nt: TGTGCCAGCCTCGTCAGGTCCACAGATACGCAGTATTTT
d_gene: .
abundance: .
len: 13
v_gene: TRBV2
j_gene: TRBJ2-3

CDR3aa: CASSVDRTGELFF
CDR3nt: TGTGCCAGCAGCGTAGACCGCACCGGGGAGCTGTTTTTT
d_gene: .
abundance: .
len: 13
v_gene: TRBV9
j_gene: TRBJ2-2

CDR3aa: CSVEYQDRHTEAFF
CDR3nt: TGCAGCGTTGAATATCAGGACAGGCACACTGAAGCTTTCTTT
d_gene: TRBD1
abundance: .
len: 14
v_gene: TRBV29-1
j_gene: TRBJ1-1